These T cell receptor beta chains were read from a single sample in a study of blood T cell repertoires in COVID-19. Sequenced by immunoSEQ multiplex PCR; TCRdb stores in-frame clones only, minus some. Of approximately 74,000 clones listed, 91% are singletons. The sequenced material came from peripheral blood. The receptors come from a woman aged 55-75 years with active COVID-19. The CDR3 runs from the conserved cysteine through the conserved F or W. A D gene is named only where the DNA matches it firmly. Size tells how often a clone was seen (once, few, many) or the class of an expanded clone, and some rows leave it out.

>TRBV30|-|-|TRBJ2-1
TGTGCCTGGAGTGCCCTCCAGCGGAGCTCCTACAATGAGCAGTTCTTC
CAWSALQRSSYNEQFF
>TRBV5-6|-|TRBD1|TRBJ2-7
TGTGCCAGCAGCTTACAGGGGGCGGAAGAGCAGTACTTC
CASSLQGAEEQYF
>TRBV2|-|TRBD1|TRBJ1-1
TGTGCCAGCAGCGGGGACAGGGACACTGAAGCTTTCTTT
CASSGDRDTEAFF
>TRBV6-1|-|-|TRBJ1-6
TGTGCCAGCAGTGACGACATTAACACAGGGTTAGGTTCACCCCTCCACTTT
CASSDDINTGLGSPLHF
>TRBV5-4|-|TRBD2|TRBJ2-5
TGTGCCAGCAGCTTGGGAGGAAAAGCGGGGACTAAAGAGACCCAGTACTTC
CASSLGGKAGTKETQYF
>TRBV6-6|-|TRBD1|TRBJ1-3
TGTGCCAGCAGCCCCAAGGGACAGGGCAAGAACACCATATATTTT
CASSPKGQGKNTIYF
>TRBV5-1|-|TRBD2|TRBJ2-2
TGCGCCAGCAGCTTTTCCGGGACTAGCGGGAACACCGGGGAGCTGTTTTTT
CASSFSGTSGNTGELFF
>TRBV18|-|-|TRBJ2-3
TGTGCCAGCTCACCACCGGTTAGGGGAGGAACAGATACGCAGTATTTT
CASSPPVRGGTDTQYF
>TRBV28|few|-|TRBJ1-6
TGTGCCAGCTCTCGCGAATTGTATAATTCACCCCTCCACTTT
CASSRELYNSPLHF
>TRBV9|-|-|TRBJ2-1
TGTGCCAGCAGCGTAGGTGGGAGTATGTATGAGCAGTTCTTC
CASSVGGSMYEQFF
>TRBV6-5|-|-|TRBJ2-2
TGTGCCAGCACTCTAGGGGAAACCGGGGAGCTGTTTTTT
CASTLGETGELFF
>TRBV19|-|TRBD1|TRBJ2-7
TGTGCCAGTAGTATCTTCGACAGGGGGCGAGCGGAGCAGTACTTC
CASSIFDRGRAEQYF
>TRBV19|-|-|TRBJ2-5
TGTGCCAGTAGTATAAGGCTAGCCAGGGAGACCCAGTACTTC
CASSIRLARETQYF
>TRBV5-4|-|TRBD2|TRBJ2-1
TGTGCCAGCAGCTTGTTAGCGGGCCCCAATGAGCAGTTCTTC
CASSLLAGPNEQFF
>TRBV11-2|-|-|TRBJ1-1
TGTGCCAGCAGCTTTCTTGTCTCCCACACTGAAGCTTTCTTT
CASSFLVSHTEAFF
>TRBV20-1|-|TRBD2|TRBJ2-1
TGCAGTGCTAGTTCGGGCCGGCGGGAGCGTCACAATGAGCAGTTCTTC
CSASSGRRERHNEQFF
>TRBV5-5|-|-|TRBJ2-3
TGTGCCAGCAGCTCTCCCACAGATACGCAGTATTTT
CASSSPTDTQYF
>TRBV27|-|-|TRBJ2-4
TGTGCCAGCAGTTCACTGCGCGAGACATCCTCAGCCAAAAACATTCAGTACTTC
CASSSLRETSSAKNIQYF